This T cell receptor (beta chain) was profiled in a study of blood T cell repertoires in COVID-19. Using immunoSEQ multiplex PCR, the repertoire was profiled, and TCRdb retains in-frame clones only, with some absent. This table has fewer than 350,000 clones, nearly 90% appearing once. This clone occurred a few times. This CDR3 region has 15 residues. Germline V gene lookup returns CDR1 MNHEY and CDR2 SMNVEV (reference sequence). V lost 6 bases and J lost 2, with 16 bases in between. Sequences were obtained from PBMCs or T cells enriched from blood (not recorded which). The receptor comes from a young woman with acute COVID-19. V is TRBV27 and J is TRBJ1-2; possibly TRBD1 for D (5 bases). CDR3 in DNA: TGTGCCAGCAGACCAAAGGGGAAAAGGAACTATGGCTACACCTTC. Translation gives CASRPKGKRNYGYTF.